Sequencing of this TCR beta chain was carried out in a study of human T cells and chemical hapten exposure. The germline CDR1 and CDR2 sequences are MGHDK and SYGVNS. This CDR3 comprises 12 residues. V dropped 1 base and J dropped 8 bases, with 6 bases sitting between them. This clonotype showed up many times. TCRdb used MiXCR to reprocess the RACE reads, holding one entry per CDR3 protein. The profile covers around 350,000 distinct CDR3 sequences, with 5.5% appearing a single time and 7% to 10% taken by the ten largest. Documented time point: pre-sensitization, week 0. Treatment described: therapeutic diphenylcyclopropenone sensitization with weekly scalp DPC.

This rearrangement joins TRBV25-1 to TRBJ2-1; D gene ambiguous. The clonotype comes from a young woman with alopecia areata. Some clones in this sample may be carry-over from other donors' samples. Source: whole blood, taken in connection with sensitization to the hapten diphenylcyclopropenone (DPC). CDR3 nucleotides: TGTGCCAGCAGTGAATCGGACGATGAGCAGTTCTTC. This gives the protein CASSESDDEQFF.